These T cell receptor beta chains were read from a single sample in a study of T cells in Graves' hyperthyroidism and ophthalmopathy. Using its own MiXCR run on the multiplex PCR reads, TCRdb lists one record per CDR3 protein. The sample shows about 290,000 distinct CDR3 sequences, roughly a fifth of them seen only once. The sequenced sample was blood. Source of these receptors: a man over 45 with Graves' ophthalmopathy. CDR3s include the opening cysteine and the closing phenylalanine or tryptophan. The order of the fields is J gene, V gene, CDR3 protein.

J gene: TRBJ2-7
V gene: TRBV20-1
CDR3 protein: CSAHLSGGTYEQYF

J gene: TRBJ2-7
V gene: TRBV6-1
CDR3 protein: CASSVRDGAYEQYF

J gene: TRBJ2-3
V gene: TRBV6-1
CDR3 protein: CASSEGRLGITDTQYF

J gene: TRBJ2-1
V gene: TRBV7-2
CDR3 protein: CASSRDGEVEQFF

J gene: TRBJ2-7
V gene: TRBV12-3/TRBV12-4
CDR3 protein: CASSEIGTTGEQYF

J gene: TRBJ1-4
V gene: TRBV18
CDR3 protein: CASSPIRTGEKLFF

J gene: TRBJ1-5
V gene: TRBV28
CDR3 protein: CASSAGFGGHQPQHF

J gene: TRBJ1-1
V gene: TRBV19
CDR3 protein: CATTTRGLNTEAFF

J gene: TRBJ2-5
V gene: TRBV27
CDR3 protein: CASSYDRGGGETQYF

J gene: TRBJ2-7
V gene: TRBV7-3
CDR3 protein: CASSSGANYEQYF

J gene: TRBJ2-7
V gene: TRBV10-3
CDR3 protein: CATSTRTGGGNEQYF

J gene: TRBJ2-2
V gene: TRBV6-4
CDR3 protein: CASRRDTQEGTGELFF

J gene: TRBJ2-5
V gene: TRBV20-1
CDR3 protein: CSARDQVVGQYF

J gene: TRBJ1-2
V gene: TRBV6-2/TRBV6-3
CDR3 protein: CASSQGRVGYTF

J gene: TRBJ2-3
V gene: TRBV7-8
CDR3 protein: CASTTSGSSDTQYF

J gene: TRBJ1-3
V gene: TRBV15
CDR3 protein: CATSRSRRPLSGNTIYF

J gene: TRBJ1-1
V gene: TRBV19
CDR3 protein: CASSQDVGRPKAFF

J gene: TRBJ1-2
V gene: TRBV12-3/TRBV12-4
CDR3 protein: CASSPGQVGYGYTF

J gene: TRBJ1-1
V gene: TRBV10-2
CDR3 protein: CASRTGSNTEAFF

J gene: TRBJ2-3
V gene: TRBV20-1
CDR3 protein: CSARGLASSTDTQYF

J gene: TRBJ2-5
V gene: TRBV6-1
CDR3 protein: CASSTGTSGRARETQYF

J gene: TRBJ1-1
V gene: TRBV28
CDR3 protein: CASSLYKNTEAFF

J gene: TRBJ2-7
V gene: TRBV28
CDR3 protein: CASRKGLAGYYEQYF

J gene: TRBJ2-7
V gene: TRBV6-1
CDR3 protein: CASNRRELYEQYF

J gene: TRBJ2-1
V gene: TRBV11-3
CDR3 protein: CASSHRDNEQFF

J gene: TRBJ1-5
V gene: TRBV2
CDR3 protein: CASSSGTEGINQPQHF

J gene: TRBJ2-7
V gene: TRBV28
CDR3 protein: CASSLVTSGTLYEQYF

J gene: TRBJ1-2
V gene: TRBV28
CDR3 protein: CASSLGLGIYGYTF

J gene: TRBJ2-5
V gene: TRBV6-6
CDR3 protein: CASSYSTGSFETQYF

J gene: TRBJ2-5
V gene: TRBV30
CDR3 protein: CAWSSVASRTQYF

J gene: TRBJ2-7
V gene: TRBV2
CDR3 protein: CASLRAGDFYEQYF

J gene: TRBJ2-3
V gene: TRBV24-1
CDR3 protein: CATSDLRGRPGADTQYF

J gene: TRBJ2-3
V gene: TRBV28
CDR3 protein: CASSSLDVSSTDTQYF

J gene: TRBJ2-1
V gene: TRBV7-2
CDR3 protein: CASSFPGLAGGRSSYNEQFF

J gene: TRBJ2-7
V gene: TRBV7-2
CDR3 protein: CASSVTWTGTYEQYF

J gene: TRBJ2-3
V gene: TRBV5-6
CDR3 protein: CASSPDLNPDTQYF

J gene: TRBJ1-1
V gene: TRBV19
CDR3 protein: CASSITGYTEAFF

J gene: TRBJ2-1
V gene: TRBV30
CDR3 protein: CAWSDSGRWGYNEQFF

J gene: TRBJ2-1
V gene: TRBV19
CDR3 protein: CASSPGTNNNEQFF

J gene: TRBJ1-2
V gene: TRBV24-1
CDR3 protein: CATSDPSGSNYGYTF

J gene: TRBJ2-1
V gene: TRBV6-1
CDR3 protein: CASSVPRGKVEQFF

J gene: TRBJ2-5
V gene: TRBV7-3
CDR3 protein: CASSLTGGTVPQETQYF

J gene: TRBJ2-2
V gene: TRBV6-6
CDR3 protein: CASSYRLAGGPGNTGELFF

J gene: TRBJ2-1
V gene: TRBV6-1
CDR3 protein: CASSVASGRAGRGEQFF

J gene: TRBJ2-1
V gene: TRBV2
CDR3 protein: CASSPGLGEYNEQFF

J gene: TRBJ1-3
V gene: TRBV7-2
CDR3 protein: CASSFTGDHSGNTIYF

J gene: TRBJ1-1
V gene: TRBV3-1
CDR3 protein: CASSHRGGQGEAFF